These T cell receptor beta chains were read from a single sample in a study of cytomegalovirus exposure and HLA in healthy donors. Sequencing was performed with immunoSEQ multiplex PCR; in TCRdb, only in-frame clones are kept and a portion is missing. Of 120,000 or so clones in the sample, 65% to 85% were seen once. The sequenced sample consisted of PBMCs. The receptor source for this set is a man aged 45-65 years in good health and CMV-seropositive. The CDR3 runs from the conserved cysteine through the conserved F or W. The order of the fields is D gene, V gene, J gene, CDR3 protein, CDR3 DNA. D genes are given only for firm matches.

-	TRBV6-6	TRBJ1-5	CASSYGTRGGQPQHF	TGTGCCAGCAGTTACGGGACCCGAGGGGGTCAGCCTCAGCATTTT
TRBD2	TRBV27	TRBJ2-2	CASSFGTSGGGRELFF	TGTGCCAGCAGCTTTGGGACTAGCGGGGGAGGCCGGGAGCTGTTTTTT
TRBD1	TRBV4-1	TRBJ1-6	CASSQAAGTGDNSPLHF	TGCGCCAGCAGCCAAGCAGCCGGGACAGGGGACAATTCACCCCTCCACTTT
-	TRBV5-1	TRBJ2-1	CASSLDVGENNEQFF	TGCGCCAGCAGCTTGGACGTTGGGGAGAACAATGAGCAGTTCTTC
TRBD1	TRBV11-3	TRBJ1-1	CASSLTRDRGRSTTEAFF	TGTGCCAGCAGCTTGACCCGGGACAGGGGGCGATCGACCACTGAAGCTTTCTTT
TRBD2	TRBV5-4	TRBJ2-5	CASHRGGYGETQYF	TGTGCCAGCCACCGGGGAGGGTACGGGGAGACCCAGTACTTC
TRBD2	TRBV9	TRBJ2-1	CASSVGGGAYNEQFF	TGTGCCAGCAGCGTAGGCGGGGGGGCCTACAATGAGCAGTTCTTC
-	TRBV12-5	TRBJ1-6	CASGYSSYNSPLHF	TGTGCTAGTGGTTATAGCTCCTATAATTCACCCCTCCACTTT
TRBD1	TRBV6-4	TRBJ2-5	CASSEGTGGQETQYF	TGTGCCAGCAGTGAGGGGACAGGGGGACAAGAGACCCAGTACTTC
TRBD1	TRBV4-1	TRBJ1-4	CASSLGQGPTNEKLFF	TGCGCCAGCAGCCTCGGACAGGGACCGACTAATGAAAAACTGTTTTTT
TRBD2	TRBV7-2	TRBJ2-5	CASSLALVGGETQYF	TGTGCCAGCAGCTTAGCGCTGGTGGGAGGGGAGACCCAGTACTTC